A selection of T cell receptor beta chains follows, all from one sample in a study. From the multiplex PCR reads, TCRdb called clonotypes with MiXCR, one entry per CDR3 protein. The sample consists of some 310 distinct CDR3 sequences, roughly 23% of them appearing once. Sequenced material: Tregs sorted from blood. The receptors shown here come from a female donor with breast cancer. Each CDR3 is given with its conserved first and last residue. A D gene is named only where the DNA matches it firmly. Size tells how often a clone was seen (once, few, many) or the class of an expanded clone, and some rows leave it out.

length	D	V	J	size	DNA	CDR3
13	NA	TRBV12-3/TRBV12-4	TRBJ1-2	large	TGTGCCAGCAGTTTATACGGAGAATATGGCTACACCTTC	CASSLYGEYGYTF
11	NA	TRBV12-3/TRBV12-4	TRBJ1-2	few	TGTGCCAGCAGAGCAACAAGGGGCTACACCTTC	CASRATRGYTF
13	NA	TRBV12-3/TRBV12-4	TRBJ1-2	large	TGTGCCAGCAGCCCGACTGTAAACTATGGCTACACCTTC	CASSPTVNYGYTF
14	TRBD1	TRBV12-3/TRBV12-4	TRBJ1-2	few	TGTGCCAGCAGTAGACAGGGGCGGATCTATGGCTACACCTTC	CASSRQGRIYGYTF
15	NA	TRBV12-3/TRBV12-4	TRBJ1-2	few	TGTGCCAGCAGTTTAGGGGCAGGGGCGAACTATGGCTACACCTTC	CASSLGAGANYGYTF
15	TRBD1	TRBV12-3/TRBV12-4	TRBJ1-2	NA	TGTGCCAGCAGTTCGTGGGGACAGGGAGGCTATGGCTACACCTTC	CASSSWGQGGYGYTF
14	TRBD1	TRBV12-3/TRBV12-4	TRBJ1-2	NA	TGTGCCAGCAGCCGGACAGGGACCCTCTATGGCTACACCTTC	CASSRTGTLYGYTF
14	NA	TRBV12-3/TRBV12-4	TRBJ1-2	NA	TGTGCCAGCAGTTTCGGACGCTTCAGCTATGGCTACACCTTC	CASSFGRFSYGYTF
15	NA	TRBV12-3/TRBV12-4	TRBJ1-2	NA	TGTGCCAGCCATCCCCACAGGCGCGGTAACTATGGCTACACCTTC	CASHPHRRGNYGYTF
13	NA	TRBV12-3/TRBV12-4	TRBJ1-2	NA	TGTGCCAGCACTCCTGGACAGCACTATGGCTACACCTTC	CASTPGQHYGYTF
14	NA	TRBV12-3/TRBV12-4	TRBJ1-2	few	TGTGCCAGCAGTGGGAGAACCGTAGGCGATGGCTACACCTTC	CASSGRTVGDGYTF
12	NA	TRBV12-3/TRBV12-4	TRBJ1-2	hyperexpanded	TGTGCCAGCAGTTTAGGGGAATGGGGCTACACCTTC	CASSLGEWGYTF
16	NA	TRBV12-3/TRBV12-4	TRBJ1-2	few	TGTGCCAGCAGTTTAGGATATGACGGGGCAGAACGAGGCTACACCTTC	CASSLGYDGAERGYTF
14	TRBD1	TRBV12-3/TRBV12-4	TRBJ1-2	few	TGTGCCAGCAGTTCGTGGGGACAGGGCGGCGGCTACACCTTC	CASSSWGQGGGYTF
14	NA	TRBV12-3/TRBV12-4	TRBJ1-2	NA	TGTGCCAGCAGTCCCCAGGGGACCGCTATAGGCTACACCTTC	CASSPQGTAIGYTF
12	TRBD1	TRBV12-3/TRBV12-4	TRBJ1-2	few	TGTGCCAGCACCTGGGACAGGGCTGGCTACACCTTC	CASTWDRAGYTF
16	TRBD1	TRBV12-3/TRBV12-4	TRBJ1-2	NA	TGTGCCAGCAGTCCTATTGGAGGGACAGGGGCACATGGCTACACCTTC	CASSPIGGTGAHGYTF
14	NA	TRBV12-3/TRBV12-4	TRBJ1-2	many	TGTGCCAGCAGTCCTTGGGCCCCGGAGGGAGGCTACACCTTC	CASSPWAPEGGYTF
14	NA	TRBV12-3/TRBV12-4	TRBJ1-2	large	TGTGCCAGCAGTTTATCGGGGTTTGACTATGGCTACACCTTC	CASSLSGFDYGYTF
12	NA	TRBV12-3/TRBV12-4	TRBJ1-2	large	TGTGCCAGCACCCTGGGGAGCTATGGCTACACCTTC	CASTLGSYGYTF
15	NA	TRBV12-3/TRBV12-4	TRBJ1-2	NA	TGTGCCAGCAGTTCGTCGGTGCCGTCGCTGAAGGGCTACACCTTC	CASSSSVPSLKGYTF
13	NA	TRBV12-3/TRBV12-4	TRBJ1-2	NA	TGTGCCAGCAGTCCTCAAAGGGGCTATGGCTACACCTTC	CASSPQRGYGYTF
15	TRBD1	TRBV12-3/TRBV12-4	TRBJ1-2	NA	TGTGCCAGCAGTTCCTACGGACAGGGCCCGTATGGCTACACCTTC	CASSSYGQGPYGYTF
12	NA	TRBV12-3/TRBV12-4	TRBJ1-2	NA	TGTGCCAGCAGTGCAACTAACTATGGCTACACCTTC	CASSATNYGYTF
14	TRBD1	TRBV12-3/TRBV12-4	TRBJ1-2	large	TGTGCCAGCAGGCTAACCGGGACAGCATATGGCTACACCTTC	CASRLTGTAYGYTF
15	TRBD1	TRBV12-5	TRBJ1-2	large	TGTGCTAGTGGTTTGTACTCACAGGGGTTCGGTGGCTACACCTTC	CASGLYSQGFGGYTF
12	TRBD1	TRBV12-3/TRBV12-4	TRBJ1-2	few	TGTGCCAGCAGTGGGACAGGGGATGGCTACACCTTC	CASSGTGDGYTF
15	TRBD1	TRBV12-3/TRBV12-4	TRBJ1-2	large	TGTGCCAGCAGTTTCGGGACAGCCTTTGGCTATGGCTACACCTTC	CASSFGTAFGYGYTF